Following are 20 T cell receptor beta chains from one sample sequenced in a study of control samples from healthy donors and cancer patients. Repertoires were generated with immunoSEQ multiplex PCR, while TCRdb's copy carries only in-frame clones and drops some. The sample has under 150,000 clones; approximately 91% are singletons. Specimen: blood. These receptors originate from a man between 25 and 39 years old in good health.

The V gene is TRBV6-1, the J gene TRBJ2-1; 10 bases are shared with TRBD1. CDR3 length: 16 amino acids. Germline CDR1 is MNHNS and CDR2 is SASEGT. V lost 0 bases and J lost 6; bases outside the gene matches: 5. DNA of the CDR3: TGTGCCAGCAGTGAAGCTGTGACAGGGGGCTTCAATGAGCAGTTCTTC. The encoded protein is CASSEAVTGGFNEQFF.

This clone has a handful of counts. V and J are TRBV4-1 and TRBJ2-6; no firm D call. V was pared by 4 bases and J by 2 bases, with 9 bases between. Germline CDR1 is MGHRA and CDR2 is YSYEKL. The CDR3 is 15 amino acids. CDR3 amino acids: CASSPAPPGANVLTF. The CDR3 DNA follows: TGCGCCAGCAGCCCCGCGCCCCCTGGGGCCAACGTCCTGACTTTC.

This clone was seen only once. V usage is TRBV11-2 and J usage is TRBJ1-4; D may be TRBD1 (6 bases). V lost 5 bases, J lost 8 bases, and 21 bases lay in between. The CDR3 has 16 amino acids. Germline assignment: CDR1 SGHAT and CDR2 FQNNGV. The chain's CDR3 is CASSPRGPGVGEKLFF. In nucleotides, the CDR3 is TGTGCCAGCAGCCCCCGAGGACCAGGGGTCGGGGAAAAACTGTTTTTT. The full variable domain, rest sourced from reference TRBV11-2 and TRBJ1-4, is EAGVAQSPRYKIIEKRQSVAFWCNPISGHATLYWYQQILGQGPKLLIQFQNNGVVDDSQLPKDRFSAERLKGVDSTLKIQPAKLEDSAVYLCASSPRGPGVGEKLFFGSGTQLSVL.

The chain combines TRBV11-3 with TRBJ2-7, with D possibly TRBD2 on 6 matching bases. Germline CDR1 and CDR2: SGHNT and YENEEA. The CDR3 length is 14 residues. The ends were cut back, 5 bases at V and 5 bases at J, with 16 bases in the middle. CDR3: CASSPGLYGDEQYF. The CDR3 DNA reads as TGTGCCAGCAGCCCGGGACTCTACGGGGACGAGCAGTACTTC.

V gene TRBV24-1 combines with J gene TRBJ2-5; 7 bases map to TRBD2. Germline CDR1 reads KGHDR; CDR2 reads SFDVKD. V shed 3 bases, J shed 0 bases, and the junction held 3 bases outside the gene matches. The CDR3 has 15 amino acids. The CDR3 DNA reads TGTGCCACCAGTGATCCCCTAGCGGACCAAGAGACCCAGTACTTC. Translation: CATSDPLADQETQYF.

Here the CDR3 DNA reads TGTGCCACCAGTGATTTGTTCGATGGCGGGTTCGAGACCCAGTACTTC. Its protein is CATSDLFDGGFETQYF. This rearrangement joins TRBV24-1 to TRBJ2-5; possible D gene TRBD2, 5 bases. Trimming took off 0 bases at V and 5 bases at J, with 15 bases between the two ends. The CDR3 extends over 16 amino acids. CDR1 is KGHDR and CDR2 is SFDVKD in the germline V gene.

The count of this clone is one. Written as DNA, the CDR3 is TGTGCCAGCGCATCCGCTGTTGGAGGGGCCTACAATGAGCAGTTCTTC. This codes for CASASAVGGAYNEQFF. The gene calls are TRBV27 and TRBJ2-1; D perhaps matches TRBD2 (6 bases). V shed 8 bases and J shed 2 bases, with 19 bases lying between them. Germline V lookup: CDR1 MNHEY, CDR2 SMNVEV (reference sequence). This CDR3 comprises 16 residues.

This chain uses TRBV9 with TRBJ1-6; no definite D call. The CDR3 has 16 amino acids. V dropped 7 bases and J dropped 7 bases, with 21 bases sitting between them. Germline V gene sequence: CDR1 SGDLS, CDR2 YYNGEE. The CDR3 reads CASRATDGRQNSPLHF. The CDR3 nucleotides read TGTGCCAGCCGAGCGACGGATGGTAGGCAGAATTCACCCCTCCACTTT.

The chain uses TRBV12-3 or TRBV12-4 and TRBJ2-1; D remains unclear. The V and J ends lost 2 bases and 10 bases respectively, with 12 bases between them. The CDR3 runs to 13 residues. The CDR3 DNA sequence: TGTGCCAGCAGTTTAAGGGCGGCCGGGGAGCAGTTCTTC. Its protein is CASSLRAAGEQFF.

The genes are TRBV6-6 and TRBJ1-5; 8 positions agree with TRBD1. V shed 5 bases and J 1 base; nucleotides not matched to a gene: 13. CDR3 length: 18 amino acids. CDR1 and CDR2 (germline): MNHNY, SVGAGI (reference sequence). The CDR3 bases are TGTGCCAGCAGTCGCCGCGGACAGGGAGTAGTAAGCAATCAGCCCCAGCATTTT. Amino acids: CASSRRGQGVVSNQPQHF.

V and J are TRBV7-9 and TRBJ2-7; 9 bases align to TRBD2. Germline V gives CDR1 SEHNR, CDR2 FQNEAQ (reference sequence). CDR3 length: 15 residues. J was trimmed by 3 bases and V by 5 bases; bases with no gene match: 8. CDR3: CASSPVAGAYYEQYF. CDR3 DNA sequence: TGTGCCAGCAGCCCAGTAGCGGGAGCATACTACGAGCAGTACTTC. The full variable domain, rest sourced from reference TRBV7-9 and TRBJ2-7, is DTGVSQNPRHKITKRGQNVTFRCDPISEHNRLYWYRQTLGQGPEFLTYFQNEAQLEKSRLLSDRFSAERPKGSFSTLEIQRTEQGDSAMYLCASSPVAGAYYEQYFGPGTRLTVT.

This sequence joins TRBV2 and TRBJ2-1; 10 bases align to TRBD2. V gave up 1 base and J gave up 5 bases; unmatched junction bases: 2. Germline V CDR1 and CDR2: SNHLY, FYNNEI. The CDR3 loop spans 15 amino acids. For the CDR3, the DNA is TGTGCCAGCAGTGAAGTACTAGCGGGGCACAATGAGCAGTTCTTC. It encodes CASSEVLAGHNEQFF.

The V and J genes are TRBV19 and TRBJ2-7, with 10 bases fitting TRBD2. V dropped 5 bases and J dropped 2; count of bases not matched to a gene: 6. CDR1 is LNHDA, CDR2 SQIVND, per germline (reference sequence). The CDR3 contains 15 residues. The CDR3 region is CASSARAGGPYEQYF. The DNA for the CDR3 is TGTGCCAGTAGTGCCAGAGCGGGAGGGCCCTACGAGCAGTACTTC.

The CDR3 here is CASSTSRGGTEAFF. The CDR3 DNA reads TGTGCCAGTAGTACCTCCAGGGGTGGCACTGAAGCTTTCTTT. The gene calls are TRBV19 and TRBJ1-1; possibly TRBD1 for D (6 bases). This CDR3 contains 14 residues. The V end was cut by 4 bases, the J end by 4 bases, with 13 bases between. Germline lookup yields CDR1 LNHDA and CDR2 SQIVND (reference sequence).

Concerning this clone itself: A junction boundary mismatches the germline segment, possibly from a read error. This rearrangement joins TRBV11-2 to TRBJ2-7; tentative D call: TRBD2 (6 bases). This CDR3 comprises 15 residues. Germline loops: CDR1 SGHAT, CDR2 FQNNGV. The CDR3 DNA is TGTGCCAGCAGGTTAGGGGACTTACTCTCCTACGAGCAGTACTTC. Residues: CASRLGDLLSYEQYF.

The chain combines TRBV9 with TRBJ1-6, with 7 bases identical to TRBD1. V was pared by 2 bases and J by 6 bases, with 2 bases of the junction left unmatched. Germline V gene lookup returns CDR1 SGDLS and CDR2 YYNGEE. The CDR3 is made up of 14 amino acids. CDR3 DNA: TGTGCCAGCAGCGTCGGGACAGCTAATTCACCCCTCCACTTT. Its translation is CASSVGTANSPLHF.

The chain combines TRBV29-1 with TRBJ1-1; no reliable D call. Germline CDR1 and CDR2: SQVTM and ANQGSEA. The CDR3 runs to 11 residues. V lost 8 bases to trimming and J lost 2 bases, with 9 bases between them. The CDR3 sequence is CSTRANTEAFF. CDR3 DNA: TGCAGCACTCGGGCTAACACTGAAGCTTTCTTT.

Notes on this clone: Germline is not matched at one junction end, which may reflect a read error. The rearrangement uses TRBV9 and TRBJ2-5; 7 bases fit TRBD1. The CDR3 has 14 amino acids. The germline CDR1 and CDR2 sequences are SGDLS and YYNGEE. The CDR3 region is CAIPSRDSQGTQYF. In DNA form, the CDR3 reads TGTGCCATTCCGAGCCGGGACAGTCAAGGGACCCAGTACTTC.

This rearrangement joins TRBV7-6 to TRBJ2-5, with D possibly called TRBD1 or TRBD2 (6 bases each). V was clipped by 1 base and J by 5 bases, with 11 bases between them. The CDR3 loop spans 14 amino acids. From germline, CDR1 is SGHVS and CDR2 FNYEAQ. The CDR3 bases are TGTGCCAGCAGCTTAGTGGGGGGCCTGGAGACCCAGTACTTC. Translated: CASSLVGGLETQYF.

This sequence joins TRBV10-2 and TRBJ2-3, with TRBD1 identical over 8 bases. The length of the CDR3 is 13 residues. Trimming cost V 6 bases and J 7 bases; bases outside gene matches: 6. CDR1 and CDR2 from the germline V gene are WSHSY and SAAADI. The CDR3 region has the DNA TGCGCCAGCAGCAGCAGGGGGCTCAATACGCAGTATTTT. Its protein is CASSSRGLNTQYF.